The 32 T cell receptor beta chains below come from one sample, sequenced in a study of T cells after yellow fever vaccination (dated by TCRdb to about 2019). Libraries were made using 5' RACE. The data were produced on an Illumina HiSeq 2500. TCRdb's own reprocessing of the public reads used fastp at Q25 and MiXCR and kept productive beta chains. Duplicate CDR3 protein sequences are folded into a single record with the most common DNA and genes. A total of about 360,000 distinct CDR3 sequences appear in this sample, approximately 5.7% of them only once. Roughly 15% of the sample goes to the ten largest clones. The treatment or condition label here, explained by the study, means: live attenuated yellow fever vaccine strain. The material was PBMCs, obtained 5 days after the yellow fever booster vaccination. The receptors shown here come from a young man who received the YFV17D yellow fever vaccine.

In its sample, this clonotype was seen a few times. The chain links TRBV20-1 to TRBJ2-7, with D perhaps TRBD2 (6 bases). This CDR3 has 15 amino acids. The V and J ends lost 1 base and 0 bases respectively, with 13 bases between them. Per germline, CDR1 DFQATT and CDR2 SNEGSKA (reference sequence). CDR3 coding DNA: TGCAGTGCTAGAGGGGGACTTAGATTCTCCTACGAGCAGTACTTC. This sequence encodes CSARGGLRFSYEQYF.

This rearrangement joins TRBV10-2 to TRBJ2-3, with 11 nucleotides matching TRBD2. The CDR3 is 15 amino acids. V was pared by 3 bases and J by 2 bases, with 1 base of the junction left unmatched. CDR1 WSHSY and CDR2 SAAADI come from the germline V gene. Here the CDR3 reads CASSELAGVTDTQYF. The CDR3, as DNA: TGCGCCAGCAGTGAACTAGCGGGAGTCACAGATACGCAGTATTTT.

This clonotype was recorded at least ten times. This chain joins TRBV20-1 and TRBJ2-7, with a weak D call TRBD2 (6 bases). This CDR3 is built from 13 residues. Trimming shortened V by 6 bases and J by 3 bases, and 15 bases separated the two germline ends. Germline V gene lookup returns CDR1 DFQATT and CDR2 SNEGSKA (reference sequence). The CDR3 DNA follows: TGCAGTGCCCCGACTAGGGATTTCTACGAGCAGTACTTC. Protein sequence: CSAPTRDFYEQYF.

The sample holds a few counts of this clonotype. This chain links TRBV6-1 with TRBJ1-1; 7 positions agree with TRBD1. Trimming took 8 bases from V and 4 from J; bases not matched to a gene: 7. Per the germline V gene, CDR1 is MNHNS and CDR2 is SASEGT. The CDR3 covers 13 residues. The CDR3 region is CASPDRVGTEAFF. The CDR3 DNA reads TGTGCCAGCCCCGACAGGGTGGGCACTGAAGCTTTCTTT.

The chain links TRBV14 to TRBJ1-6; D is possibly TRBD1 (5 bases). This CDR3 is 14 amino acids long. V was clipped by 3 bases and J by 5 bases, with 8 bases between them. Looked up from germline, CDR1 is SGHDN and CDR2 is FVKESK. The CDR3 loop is CASSHGGNNSPLHF. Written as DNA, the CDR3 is TGTGCCAGCAGCCACGGGGGGAATAATTCACCCCTCCACTTT. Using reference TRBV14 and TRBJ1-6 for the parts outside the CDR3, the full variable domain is EAGVTQFPSHSVIEKGQTVTLRCDPISGHDNLYWYRRVMGKEIKFLLHFVKESKQDESGMPNNRFLAERTGGTYSTLKVQPAELEDSGVYFCASSHGGNNSPLHFGNGTRLTVT.

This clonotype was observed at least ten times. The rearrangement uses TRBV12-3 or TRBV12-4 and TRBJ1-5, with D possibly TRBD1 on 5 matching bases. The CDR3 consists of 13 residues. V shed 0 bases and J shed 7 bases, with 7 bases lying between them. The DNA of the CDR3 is TGTGCCAGCAGTTTAGCCAGGGAACAGCCCCAGCATTTT. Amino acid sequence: CASSLAREQPQHF.

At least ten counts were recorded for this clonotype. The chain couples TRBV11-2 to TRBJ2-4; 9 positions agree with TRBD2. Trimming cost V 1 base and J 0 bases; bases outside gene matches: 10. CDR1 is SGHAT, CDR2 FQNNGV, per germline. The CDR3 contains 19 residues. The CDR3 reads CASSLVAGGEKLAKNIQYF. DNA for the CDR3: TGTGCCAGCAGCTTAGTGGCGGGAGGGGAAAAACTAGCCAAAAACATTCAGTACTTC.

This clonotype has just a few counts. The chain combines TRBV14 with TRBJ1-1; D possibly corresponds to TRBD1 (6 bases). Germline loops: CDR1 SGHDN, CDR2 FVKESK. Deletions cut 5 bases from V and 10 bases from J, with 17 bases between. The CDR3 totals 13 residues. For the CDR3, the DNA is TGTGCCAGCAGCTTCGGGGGGACAACCGGAGCTTTCTTT. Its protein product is CASSFGGTTGAFF.

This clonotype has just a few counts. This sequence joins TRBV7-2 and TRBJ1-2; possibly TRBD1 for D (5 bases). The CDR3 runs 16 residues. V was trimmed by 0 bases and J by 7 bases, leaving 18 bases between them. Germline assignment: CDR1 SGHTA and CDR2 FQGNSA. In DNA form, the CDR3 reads TGTGCCAGCAGCTTAGCCATGGCAGGGTCTAAGAGTGGCTACACCTTC. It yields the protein CASSLAMAGSKSGYTF.

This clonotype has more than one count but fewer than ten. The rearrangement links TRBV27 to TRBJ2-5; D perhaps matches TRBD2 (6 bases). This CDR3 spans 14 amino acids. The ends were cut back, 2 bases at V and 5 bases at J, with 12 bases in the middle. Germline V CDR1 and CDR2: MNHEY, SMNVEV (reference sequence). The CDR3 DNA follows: TGTGCCAGCAGTTTAGCGGGGAAGGGCGAGACCCAGTACTTC. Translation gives CASSLAGKGETQYF.

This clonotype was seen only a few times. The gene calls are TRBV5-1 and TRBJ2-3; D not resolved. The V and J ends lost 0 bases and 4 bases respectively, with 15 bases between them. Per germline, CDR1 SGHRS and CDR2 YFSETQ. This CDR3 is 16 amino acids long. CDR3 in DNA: TGCGCCAGCAGCTTGGCCGCGGTCCCAACGGCAGATACGCAGTATTTT. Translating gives CASSLAAVPTADTQYF.

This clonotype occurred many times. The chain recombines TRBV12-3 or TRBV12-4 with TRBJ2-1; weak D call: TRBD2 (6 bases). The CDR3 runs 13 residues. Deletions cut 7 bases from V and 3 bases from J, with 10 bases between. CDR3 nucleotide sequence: TGTGCCAGCATAAAGGACTACTACAATGAGCAGTTCTTC. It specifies CASIKDYYNEQFF.

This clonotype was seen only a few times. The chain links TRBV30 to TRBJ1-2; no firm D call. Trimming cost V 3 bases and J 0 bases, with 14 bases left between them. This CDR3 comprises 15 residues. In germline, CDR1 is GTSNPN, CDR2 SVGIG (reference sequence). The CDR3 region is CAWSERLLTNYGYTF. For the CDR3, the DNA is TGTGCCTGGAGCGAACGACTACTGACTAACTATGGCTACACCTTC. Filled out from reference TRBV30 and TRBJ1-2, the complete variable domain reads SQTIHQWPATLVQPVGSPLSLECTVEGTSNPNLYWYRQAAGRGLQLLFYSVGIGQISSEVPQNLSASRPQDRQFILSSKKLLLSDSGFYLCAWSERLLTNYGYTFGSGTRLTVV.

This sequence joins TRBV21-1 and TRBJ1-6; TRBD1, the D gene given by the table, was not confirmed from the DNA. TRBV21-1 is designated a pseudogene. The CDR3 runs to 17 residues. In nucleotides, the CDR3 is TGTGCCAGCAGCAATAAGGGGACAGGGGGCTTCGGGTCACCCCTCCACTTT. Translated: CASSNKGTGGFGSPLHF.

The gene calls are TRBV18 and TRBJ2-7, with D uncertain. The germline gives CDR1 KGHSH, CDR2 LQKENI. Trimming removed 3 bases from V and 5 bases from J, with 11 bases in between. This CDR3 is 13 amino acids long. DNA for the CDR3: TGTGCCAGCTCACCGACGGGCCGGAACGAGCAGTACTTC. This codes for CASSPTGRNEQYF.

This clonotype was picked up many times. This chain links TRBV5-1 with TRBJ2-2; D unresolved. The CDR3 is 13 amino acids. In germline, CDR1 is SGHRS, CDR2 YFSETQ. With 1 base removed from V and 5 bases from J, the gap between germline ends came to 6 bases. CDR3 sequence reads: CASSLPPTGELFF. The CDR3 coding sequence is TGCGCCAGCAGCTTGCCACCTACCGGGGAGCTGTTTTTT.

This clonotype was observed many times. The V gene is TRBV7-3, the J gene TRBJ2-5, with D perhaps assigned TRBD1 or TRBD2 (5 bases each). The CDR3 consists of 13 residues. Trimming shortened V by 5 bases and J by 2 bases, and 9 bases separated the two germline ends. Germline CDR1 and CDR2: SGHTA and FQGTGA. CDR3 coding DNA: TGTGCCAGCAGCCCGGGACGGCAAGAGACCCAGTACTTC. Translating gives CASSPGRQETQYF. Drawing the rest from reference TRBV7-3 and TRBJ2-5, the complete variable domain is GAGVSQTPSNKVTEKGKYVELRCDPISGHTALYWYRQSLGQGPEFLIYFQGTGAADDSGLPNDRFFAVRPEGSVSTLKIQRTERGDSAVYLCASSPGRQETQYFGPGTRLLVL.

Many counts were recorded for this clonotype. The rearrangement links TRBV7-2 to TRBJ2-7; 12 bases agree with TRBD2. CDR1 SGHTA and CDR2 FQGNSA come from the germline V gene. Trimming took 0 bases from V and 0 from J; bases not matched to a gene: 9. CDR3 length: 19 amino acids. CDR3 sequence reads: CASSLARTSGTYSSYEQYF. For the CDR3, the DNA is TGTGCCAGCAGCTTAGCCCGGACTAGCGGGACCTATAGCTCCTACGAGCAGTACTTC.

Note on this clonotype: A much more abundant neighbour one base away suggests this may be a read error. The CDR3 reads CASRSGLQLNEQFF. In DNA, the CDR3 is TGCGCCAGCAGATCTGGACTGCAGCTCAATGAGCAGTTCTTC. The rearrangement uses TRBV5-1 and TRBJ2-1, with D perhaps matching TRBD2 (5 bases). CDR1 is SGHRS, CDR2 YFSETQ, per germline. This CDR3 region has 14 residues. Trimming left V 5 bases short and J 6 bases short, with 15 bases between. Variable domain in full (rest from reference TRBV5-1 and TRBJ2-1): KAGVTQTPRYLIKTRGQQVTLSCSPISGHRSVSWYQQTPGQGLQFLFEYFSETQRNKGNFPGRFSGRQFSNSRSEMNVSTLELGDSALYLCASRSGLQLNEQFFGPGTRLTVL.

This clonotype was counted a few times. CDR3 amino acids: CASSLSLAGAGVKDEQFF. CDR3 coding DNA: TGTGCCAGCAGTCTGTCGTTAGCGGGAGCGGGAGTCAAGGATGAGCAGTTCTTC. This chain connects TRBV12-3 or TRBV12-4 to TRBJ2-1; the match to TRBD2 covers 9 bases. CDR3 size: 18 residues. J lost 8 bases, V lost 5 bases, and 19 bases had no gene match.

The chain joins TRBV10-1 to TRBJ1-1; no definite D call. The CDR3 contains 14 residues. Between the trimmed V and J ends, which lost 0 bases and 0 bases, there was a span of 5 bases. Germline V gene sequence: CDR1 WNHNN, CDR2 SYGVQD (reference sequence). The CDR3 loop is CASSESGMNTEAFF. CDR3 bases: TGCGCCAGCAGTGAGTCGGGTATGAACACTGAAGCTTTCTTT.

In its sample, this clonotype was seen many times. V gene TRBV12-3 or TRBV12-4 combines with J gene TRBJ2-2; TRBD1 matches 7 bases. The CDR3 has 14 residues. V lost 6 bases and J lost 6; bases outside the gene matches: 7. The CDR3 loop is CASSDRELSGELFF. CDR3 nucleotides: TGTGCCAGCAGCGACAGGGAGCTATCCGGGGAGCTGTTTTTT.

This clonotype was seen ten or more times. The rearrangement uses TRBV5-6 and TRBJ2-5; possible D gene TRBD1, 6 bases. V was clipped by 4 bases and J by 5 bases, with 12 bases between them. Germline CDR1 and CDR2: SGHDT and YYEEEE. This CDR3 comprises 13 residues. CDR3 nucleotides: TGTGCCAGCAGCATCGGACAGCGGGAGACCCAGTACTTC. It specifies CASSIGQRETQYF.

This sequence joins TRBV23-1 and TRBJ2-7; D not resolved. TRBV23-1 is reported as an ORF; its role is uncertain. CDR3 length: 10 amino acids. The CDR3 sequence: CAKPVYEQYF. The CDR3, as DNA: TGCGCAAAACCGGTCTACGAGCAGTACTTC.

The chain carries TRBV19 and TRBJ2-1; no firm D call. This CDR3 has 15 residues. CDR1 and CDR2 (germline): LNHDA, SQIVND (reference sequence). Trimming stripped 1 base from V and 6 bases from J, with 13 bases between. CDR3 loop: CASSIGDSRSNEQFF. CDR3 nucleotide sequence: TGTGCCAGTAGTATAGGGGATAGCCGGTCCAATGAGCAGTTCTTC.

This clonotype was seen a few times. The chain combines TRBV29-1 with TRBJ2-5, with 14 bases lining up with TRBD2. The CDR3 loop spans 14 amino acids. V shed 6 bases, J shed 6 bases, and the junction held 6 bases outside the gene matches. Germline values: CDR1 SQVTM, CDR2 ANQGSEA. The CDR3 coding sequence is TGCAGCGTACAGACTAGCGGGAGGGTTAAGACCCAGTACTTC. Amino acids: CSVQTSGRVKTQYF.

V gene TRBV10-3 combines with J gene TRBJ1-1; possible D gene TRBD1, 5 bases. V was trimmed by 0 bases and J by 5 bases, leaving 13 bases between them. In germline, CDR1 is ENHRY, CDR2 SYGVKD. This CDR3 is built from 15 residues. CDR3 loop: CAISESIDGGTEAFF. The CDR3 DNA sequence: TGTGCCATCAGTGAGTCGATCGACGGGGGGACTGAAGCTTTCTTT.

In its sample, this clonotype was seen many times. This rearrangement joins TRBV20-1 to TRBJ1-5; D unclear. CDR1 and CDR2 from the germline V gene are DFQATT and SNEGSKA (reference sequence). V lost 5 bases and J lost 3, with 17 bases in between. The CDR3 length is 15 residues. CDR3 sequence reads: CSASRTADFNQPQHF. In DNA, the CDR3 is TGCAGTGCTTCTAGGACCGCAGATTTCAATCAGCCCCAGCATTTT.

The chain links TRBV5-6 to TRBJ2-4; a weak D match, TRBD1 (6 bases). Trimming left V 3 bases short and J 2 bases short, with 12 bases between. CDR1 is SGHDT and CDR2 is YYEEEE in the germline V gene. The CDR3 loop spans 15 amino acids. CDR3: CASSSRDRPKNIQYF. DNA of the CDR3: TGTGCCAGCAGCTCCAGAGACAGGCCCAAAAACATTCAGTACTTC.

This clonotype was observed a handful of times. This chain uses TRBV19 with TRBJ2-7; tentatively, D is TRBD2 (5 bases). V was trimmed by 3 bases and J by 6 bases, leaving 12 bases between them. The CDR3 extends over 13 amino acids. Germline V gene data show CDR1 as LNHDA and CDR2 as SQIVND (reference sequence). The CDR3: CASSIERAGEQYF. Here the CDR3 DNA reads TGTGCCAGTAGTATTGAAAGGGCGGGCGAGCAGTACTTC.

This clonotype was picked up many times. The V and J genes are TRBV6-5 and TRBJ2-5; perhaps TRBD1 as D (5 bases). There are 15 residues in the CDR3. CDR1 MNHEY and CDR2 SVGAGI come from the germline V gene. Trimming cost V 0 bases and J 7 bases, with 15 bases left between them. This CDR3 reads CASSYSDSVDGTQYF. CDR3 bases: TGTGCCAGCAGTTACTCAGACAGCGTGGACGGGACCCAGTACTTC.

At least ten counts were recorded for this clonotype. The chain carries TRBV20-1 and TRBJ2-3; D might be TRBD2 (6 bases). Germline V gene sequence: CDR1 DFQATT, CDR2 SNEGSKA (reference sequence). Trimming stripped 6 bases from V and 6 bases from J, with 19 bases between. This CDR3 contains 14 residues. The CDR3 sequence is CSAGGLSEVDTQYF. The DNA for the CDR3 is TGCAGTGCGGGTGGACTATCAGAAGTGGATACGCAGTATTTT.